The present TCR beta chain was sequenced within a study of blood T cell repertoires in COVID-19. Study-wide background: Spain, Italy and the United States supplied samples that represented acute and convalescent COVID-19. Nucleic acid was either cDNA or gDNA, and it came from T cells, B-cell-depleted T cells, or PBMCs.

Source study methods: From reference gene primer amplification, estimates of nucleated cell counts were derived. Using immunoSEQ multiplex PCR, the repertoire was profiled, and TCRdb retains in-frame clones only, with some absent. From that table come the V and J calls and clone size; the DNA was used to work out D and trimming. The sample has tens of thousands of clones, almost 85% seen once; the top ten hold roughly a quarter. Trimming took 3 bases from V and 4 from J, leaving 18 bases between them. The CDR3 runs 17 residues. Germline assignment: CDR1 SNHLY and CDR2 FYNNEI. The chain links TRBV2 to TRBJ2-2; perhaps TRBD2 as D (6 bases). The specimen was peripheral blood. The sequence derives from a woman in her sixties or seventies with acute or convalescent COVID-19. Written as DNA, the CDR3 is TGTGCCAGCAGTGACGCCACCGGGGGTACCTTCACCGGGGAGCTGTTTTTT. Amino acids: CASSDATGGTFTGELFF.